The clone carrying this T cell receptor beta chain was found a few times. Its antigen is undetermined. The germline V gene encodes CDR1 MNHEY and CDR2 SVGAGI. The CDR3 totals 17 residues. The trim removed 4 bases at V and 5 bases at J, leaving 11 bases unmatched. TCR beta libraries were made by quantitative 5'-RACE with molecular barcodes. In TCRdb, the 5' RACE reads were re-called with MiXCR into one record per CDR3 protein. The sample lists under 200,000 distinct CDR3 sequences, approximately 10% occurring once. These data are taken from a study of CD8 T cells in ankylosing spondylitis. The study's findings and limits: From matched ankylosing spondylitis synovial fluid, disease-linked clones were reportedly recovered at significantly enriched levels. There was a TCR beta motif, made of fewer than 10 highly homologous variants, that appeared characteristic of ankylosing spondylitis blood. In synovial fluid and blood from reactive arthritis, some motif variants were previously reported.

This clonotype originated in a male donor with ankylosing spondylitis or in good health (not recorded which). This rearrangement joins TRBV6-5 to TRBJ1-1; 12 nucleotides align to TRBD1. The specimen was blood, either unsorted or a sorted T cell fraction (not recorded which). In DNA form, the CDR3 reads TGTGCCAGCAGTTCATCTCCGGGACAGGGGGCGGGAACTGAAGCTTTCTTT. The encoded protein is CASSSSPGQGAGTEAFF.